Listed below are T cell receptor beta chains from one sample, sequenced in a study of beta chain features in type 1 diabetes. Clones were read by immunoSEQ multiplex PCR, and TCRdb kept only the in-frame ones, dropping some. The sample lists about 930,000 clones, roughly 16% occurring once. Sequenced sample: naive CD4+ T cells from blood. The receptor set was obtained from a woman aged 18 to 35 in good health. Both conserved end residues are part of each CDR3. D genes are given only for firm matches. Only part of the rows carry a size: once, few, many, or a class if the clone is expanded.

>NA|TRBJ2-3|TRBV5-4|TRBD2
CASSLRVAGGTDTQYF
TGTGCCAGCAGCCTGAGGGTAGCGGGAGGAACAGATACGCAGTATTTT
>NA|TRBJ2-2|TRBV19|NA
CASWGLADEGGTGELFF
TGTGCCAGTTGGGGGCTAGCGGATGAGGGAGGTACCGGGGAGCTGTTTTTT
>few|TRBJ2-7|TRBV14|NA
CASRFGRQGTKSYEQYF
TGTGCCAGCAGGTTCGGACGCCAGGGTACGAAATCCTACGAGCAGTACTTC
>few|TRBJ1-1|TRBV7-3|NA
CASSLGVYTEAFF
TGTGCCAGCAGCTTGGGCGTTTACACTGAAGCTTTCTTT
>few|TRBJ1-1|TRBV29-1|NA
CSVALRGDTEAFF
TGCAGCGTTGCTCTGCGAGGGGACACTGAAGCTTTCTTT
>few|TRBJ2-4|TRBV18|TRBD1
CASSPDRANIQYF
TGTGCCAGCTCACCAGACAGGGCGAACATTCAGTACTTC
>NA|TRBJ2-3|TRBV11-2|NA
CASSFTTVQVTQYF
TGTGCCAGCAGCTTCACGACAGTTCAAGTTACGCAGTATTTT
>few|TRBJ2-5|TRBV29-1|NA
CSVLFGRGGFTQYF
TGCAGCGTTCTCTTCGGTAGAGGGGGTTTTACCCAGTACTTC
>many|TRBJ1-5|TRBV21-1|NA
CASSKEAGGVHQPQHF
TGTGCCAGCAGCAAAGAGGCAGGGGGCGTCCATCAGCCCCAGCATTTT
>few|TRBJ2-1|TRBV6-4|NA
CASSDFAGASYNEQFF
TGTGCCAGCAGTGACTTTGCGGGGGCTAGCTACAATGAGCAGTTCTTC
>NA|TRBJ2-7|TRBV18|NA
CASSPPSAAYEQYF
TGTGCCAGCTCACCACCGAGTGCGGCGTACGAGCAGTACTTC
>NA|TRBJ2-5|TRBV6-8|TRBD2
CASSPSGEETQYF
TGTGCCAGCAGCCCTAGCGGGGAAGAGACCCAGTACTTC
>NA|TRBJ2-7|TRBV18|TRBD2
CASSLLTSAYEQYF
TGTGCCAGCTCACTCCTGACTAGCGCCTACGAGCAGTACTTC
>few|TRBJ2-1|TRBV7-9|NA
CASSSRGLTYNEQFF
TGTGCCAGCAGCTCCCGAGGACTAACCTACAATGAGCAGTTCTTC
>NA|TRBJ2-5|TRBV5-4|NA
CASSLPRETQYF
TGTGCCAGCAGCCTTCCCAGGGAGACCCAGTACTTC
>few|TRBJ2-1|TRBV4-2|NA
CASSHPFRETYNEQFF
TGTGCCAGCAGCCACCCCTTCAGGGAAACCTACAATGAGCAGTTCTTC
>few|TRBJ2-1|TRBV20-1|NA
CSARDVQKQFF
TGCAGTGCTAGAGATGTCCAGAAGCAGTTCTTC
>few|TRBJ2-6|TRBV2|TRBD1
CASSDRGSGANVLTF
TGTGCCAGCTCCGACAGGGGGTCTGGGGCCAACGTCCTGACTTTC
>few|TRBJ2-7|TRBV7-9|TRBD1
CASSLPGQVRHEQYF
TGTGCCAGCAGCTTACCGGGACAGGTCCGTCACGAGCAGTACTTC
>few|TRBJ2-1|TRBV7-9|TRBD2
CASSSGLAGDGEQFF
TGTGCCAGCAGCTCGGGACTAGCGGGAGATGGTGAGCAGTTCTTC
>NA|TRBJ1-2|TRBV4-1|NA
CASSHRNSYGYTF
TGCGCCAGCAGCCATCGCAACAGCTATGGCTACACCTTC
>NA|TRBJ2-3|TRBV15|NA
CATSRQLFRRTDTQYF
TGTGCCACCAGCAGGCAACTATTCCGGCGCACAGATACGCAGTATTTT
>NA|TRBJ1-5|TRBV28|TRBD1
CASSPLTGRKQPQHF
TGTGCCAGCAGTCCTTTGACAGGGAGGAAGCAGCCCCAGCATTTT
>few|TRBJ2-3|TRBV28|TRBD2
CASSSPAGGWGTDTQYF
TGTGCCAGCAGTTCGCCAGCGGGAGGATGGGGCACAGATACGCAGTATTTT
>NA|TRBJ2-5|TRBV19|NA
CASTRAGQETQYF
TGTGCCAGTACTCGGGCAGGCCAAGAGACCCAGTACTTC
>NA|TRBJ1-6|TRBV25-1|NA
CASSDYNSPLHF
TGTGCCAGCAGTGACTATAATTCACCCCTCCACTTT
>NA|TRBJ2-7|TRBV11-2|NA
CASRRTSSYEQYF
TGTGCCAGCAGACGAACTAGCTCCTACGAGCAGTACTTC
>few|TRBJ2-5|TRBV6-1|TRBD2
CASSEGTSGWQTQYF
TGTGCCAGCAGTGAAGGGACTAGCGGGTGGCAGACCCAGTACTTC
>few|TRBJ2-1|TRBV18|NA
CASSPSTGIKYNEQFF
TGTGCCAGCTCCCCGTCGACAGGCATTAAGTACAATGAGCAGTTCTTC
>few|TRBJ2-3|TRBV5-1|NA
CASSQDRATDTQYF
TGCGCCAGCAGCCAGGACAGAGCAACAGATACGCAGTATTTT
>NA|TRBJ1-4|TRBV7-9|TRBD1
CASSLMETGGSEKLFF
TGTGCCAGCAGCTTAATGGAAACAGGGGGTAGCGAAAAACTGTTTTTT
>few|TRBJ2-1|TRBV10-1|NA
CASSESGGQFF
TGCGCCAGCAGTGAGTCGGGAGGGCAGTTCTTC
>NA|TRBJ2-5|TRBV2|NA
CASSEALILRTGTRETQYF
TGTGCCAGCAGTGAAGCGTTGATTCTTCGGACGGGGACGCGAGAGACCCAGTACTTC
>NA|TRBJ1-2|TRBV19|NA
CASRMTESYGYTF
TGTGCCAGTAGGATGACAGAAAGCTATGGCTACACCTTC
>NA|TRBJ2-5|TRBV10-3|NA
CAITSGLKETQYF
TGTGCCATCACCAGCGGACTAAAAGAGACCCAGTACTTC
>NA|TRBJ2-1|TRBV4-3|NA
CASSLSLAGYNEQFF
TGCGCCAGCAGCCTCAGTTTGGCGGGATACAATGAGCAGTTCTTC
>NA|TRBJ2-5|TRBV5-4|NA
CASSQGVSQYF
TGTGCCAGCAGCCAAGGAGTATCCCAGTACTTC
>NA|TRBJ2-7|TRBV29-1|NA
CSATYEQYF
TGCAGCGCCACCTACGAGCAGTACTTC
>few|TRBJ2-5|TRBV7-3|NA
CASSRQGGETQYF
TGTGCCAGCAGCCGGCAGGGGGGAGAGACCCAGTACTTC
>few|TRBJ2-2|TRBV4-3|TRBD2
CASSTQAGLGTGELFF
TGCGCCAGCAGCACTCAAGCGGGGCTTGGCACCGGGGAGCTGTTTTTT
>NA|TRBJ2-5|TRBV2|NA
CASRAQETQYF
TGTGCCAGCCGGGCCCAAGAGACCCAGTACTTC
>NA|TRBJ2-1|TRBV4-2|NA
CASSQEMGRNEQFF
TGTGCCAGCAGCCAAGAGATGGGGCGGAATGAGCAGTTCTTC
>few|TRBJ2-5|TRBV4-3|NA
CASSQGVTVQETQYF
TGCGCCAGCAGCCAAGGGGTAACCGTCCAAGAGACCCAGTACTTC
>few|TRBJ1-5|TRBV19|NA
CASSAETGWGHF
TGTGCCAGTAGTGCCGAGACAGGTTGGGGGCATTTT